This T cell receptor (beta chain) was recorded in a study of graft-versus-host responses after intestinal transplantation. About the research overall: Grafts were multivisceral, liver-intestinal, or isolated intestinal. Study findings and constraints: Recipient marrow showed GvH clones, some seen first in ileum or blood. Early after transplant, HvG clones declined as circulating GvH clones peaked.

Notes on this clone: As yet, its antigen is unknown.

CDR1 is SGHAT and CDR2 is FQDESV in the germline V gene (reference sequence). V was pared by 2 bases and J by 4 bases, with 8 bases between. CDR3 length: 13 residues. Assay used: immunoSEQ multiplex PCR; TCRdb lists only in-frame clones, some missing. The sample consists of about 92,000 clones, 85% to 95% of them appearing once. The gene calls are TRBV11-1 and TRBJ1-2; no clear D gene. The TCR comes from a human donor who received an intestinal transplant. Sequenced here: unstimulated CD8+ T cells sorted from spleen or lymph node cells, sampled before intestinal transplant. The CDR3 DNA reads TGTGCCAGCAGCTTATACACCTTCTATGGCTACACCTTC. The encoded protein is CASSLYTFYGYTF.